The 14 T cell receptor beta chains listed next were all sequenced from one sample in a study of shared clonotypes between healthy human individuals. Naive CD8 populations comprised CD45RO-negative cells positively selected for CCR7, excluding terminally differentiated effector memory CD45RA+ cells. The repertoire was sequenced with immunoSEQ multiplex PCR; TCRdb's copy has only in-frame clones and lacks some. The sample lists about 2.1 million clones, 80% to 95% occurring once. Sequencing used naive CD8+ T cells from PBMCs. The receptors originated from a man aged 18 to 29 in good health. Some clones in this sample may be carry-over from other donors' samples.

CDR3 DNA: TGCGCCAGCAGCCGAATACTAGCGGGAGGGTCTTACAATGAGCAGTTCTTC. This sequence encodes CASSRILAGGSYNEQFF. The chain employs TRBV4-1 and TRBJ2-1; 13 nucleotides align to TRBD2. The ends lost 4 bases at V and 4 bases at J; junction bases unmatched: 7. Germline V gene sequence: CDR1 MGHRA, CDR2 YSYEKL. The CDR3 totals 17 residues.

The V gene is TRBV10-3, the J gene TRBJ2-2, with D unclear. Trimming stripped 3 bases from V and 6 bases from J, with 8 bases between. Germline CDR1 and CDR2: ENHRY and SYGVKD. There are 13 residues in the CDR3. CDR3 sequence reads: CAISEPLAGELFF. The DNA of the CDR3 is TGTGCCATCAGTGAACCGTTGGCCGGGGAGCTGTTTTTT.

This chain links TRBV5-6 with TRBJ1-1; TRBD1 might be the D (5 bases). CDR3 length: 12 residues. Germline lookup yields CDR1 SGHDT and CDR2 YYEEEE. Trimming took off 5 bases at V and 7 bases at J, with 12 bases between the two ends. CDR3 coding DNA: TGTGCCAGCAGATCAGGGCAGGTTGAAGCTTTCTTT. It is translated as CASRSGQVEAFF.

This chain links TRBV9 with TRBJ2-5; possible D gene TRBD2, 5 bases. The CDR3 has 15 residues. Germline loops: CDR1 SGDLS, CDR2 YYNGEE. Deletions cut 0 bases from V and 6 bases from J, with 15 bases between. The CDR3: CASSVGGSGRKTQYF. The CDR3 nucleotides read TGTGCCAGCAGCGTAGGTGGGAGCGGTCGAAAGACCCAGTACTTC.

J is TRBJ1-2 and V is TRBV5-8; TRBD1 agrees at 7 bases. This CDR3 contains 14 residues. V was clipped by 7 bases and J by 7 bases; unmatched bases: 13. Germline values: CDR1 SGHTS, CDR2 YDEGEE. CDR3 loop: CASGLGQEQGGYTF. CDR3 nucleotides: TGTGCCAGCGGCCTCGGACAGGAGCAGGGTGGCTACACCTTC.

CDR3: CASSPSRLVRNNEQFF. The CDR3 DNA is TGTGCCAGCAGCCCCAGTCGACTAGTTCGGAACAATGAGCAGTTCTTC. V and J are TRBV9 and TRBJ2-1, with D perhaps TRBD2 (6 bases). Germline-derived CDR1 and CDR2 are SGDLS and YYNGEE. Trimming stripped 4 bases from V and 5 bases from J, with 19 bases between. This CDR3 comprises 16 residues.

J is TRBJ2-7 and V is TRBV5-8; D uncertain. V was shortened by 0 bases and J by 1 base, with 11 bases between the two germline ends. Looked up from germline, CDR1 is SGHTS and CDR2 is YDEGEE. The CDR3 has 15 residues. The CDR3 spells CASSLVGRPSYEQYF. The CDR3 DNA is TGTGCCAGCAGCTTGGTAGGCAGGCCATCCTACGAGCAGTACTTC.

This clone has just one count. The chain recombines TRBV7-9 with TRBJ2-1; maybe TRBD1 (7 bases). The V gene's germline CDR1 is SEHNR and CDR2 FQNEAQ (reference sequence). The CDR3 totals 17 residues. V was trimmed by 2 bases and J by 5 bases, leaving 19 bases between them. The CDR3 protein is CASSLRGGGGRDNEQFF. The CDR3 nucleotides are TGTGCCAGCAGCTTACGAGGAGGGGGCGGTAGGGACAATGAGCAGTTCTTC.

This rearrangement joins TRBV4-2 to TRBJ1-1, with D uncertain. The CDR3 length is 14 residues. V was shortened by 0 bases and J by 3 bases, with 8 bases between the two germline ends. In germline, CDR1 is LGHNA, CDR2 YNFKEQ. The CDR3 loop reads CASSQEILDTEAFF. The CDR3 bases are TGTGCCAGCAGCCAAGAGATTCTAGACACTGAAGCTTTCTTT.

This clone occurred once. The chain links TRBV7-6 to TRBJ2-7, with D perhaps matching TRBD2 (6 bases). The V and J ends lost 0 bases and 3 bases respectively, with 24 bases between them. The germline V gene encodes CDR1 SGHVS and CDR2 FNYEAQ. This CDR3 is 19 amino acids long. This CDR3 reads CASSLAQDIRRDRFYEQYF. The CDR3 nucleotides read TGTGCCAGCAGCTTAGCGCAAGATATTAGGCGGGATCGTTTCTACGAGCAGTACTTC.

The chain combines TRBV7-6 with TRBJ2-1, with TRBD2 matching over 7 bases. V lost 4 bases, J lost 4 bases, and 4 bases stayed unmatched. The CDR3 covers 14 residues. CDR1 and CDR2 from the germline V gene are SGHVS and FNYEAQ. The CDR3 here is CASSSSSGYNEQFF. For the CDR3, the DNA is TGTGCCAGCAGCTCCTCTAGCGGTTACAATGAGCAGTTCTTC.

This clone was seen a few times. The CDR3 DNA sequence: TGTGCCTGGGGGACGGACAGGGTCAATCAGCCCCAGCATTTT. Protein sequence: CAWGTDRVNQPQHF. V is TRBV30 and J is TRBJ1-5, with 8 bases lining up with TRBD1. Trimming took 5 bases from V and 3 from J; bases not matched to a gene: 6. CDR3 length: 14 amino acids. Germline assignment: CDR1 GTSNPN and CDR2 SVGIG (reference sequence).

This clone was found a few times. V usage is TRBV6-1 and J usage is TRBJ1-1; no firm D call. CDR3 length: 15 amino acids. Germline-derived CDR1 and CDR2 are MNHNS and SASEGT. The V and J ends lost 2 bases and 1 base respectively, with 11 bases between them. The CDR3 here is CASSEFEQWNTEAFF. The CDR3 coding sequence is TGTGCCAGCAGTGAATTCGAACAGTGGAACACTGAAGCTTTCTTT.

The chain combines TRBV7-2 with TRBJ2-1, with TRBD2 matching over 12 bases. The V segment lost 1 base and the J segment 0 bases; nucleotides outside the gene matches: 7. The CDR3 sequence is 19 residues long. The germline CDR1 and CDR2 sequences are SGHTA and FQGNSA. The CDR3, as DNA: TGTGCCAGCAGCTTAGTACTAGCGGGAGGTAGGGGCTCCTACAATGAGCAGTTCTTC. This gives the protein CASSLVLAGGRGSYNEQFF.